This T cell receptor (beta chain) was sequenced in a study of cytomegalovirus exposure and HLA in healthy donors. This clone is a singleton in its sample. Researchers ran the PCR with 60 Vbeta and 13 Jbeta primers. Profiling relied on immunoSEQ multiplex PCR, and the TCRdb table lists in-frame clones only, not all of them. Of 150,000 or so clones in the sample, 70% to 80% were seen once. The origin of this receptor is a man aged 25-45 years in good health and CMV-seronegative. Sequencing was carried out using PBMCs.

The CDR3 here is CASSPLEGLAGGTNTGELFF. The CDR3 DNA sequence: TGTGCCAGCTCACCCTTAGAAGGACTAGCGGGAGGAACTAACACCGGGGAGCTGTTTTTT. This chain uses TRBV18 with TRBJ2-2, with 14 bases lining up with TRBD2. CDR1 and CDR2 from the germline V gene are KGHSH and LQKENI. This CDR3 has 20 residues. J gave up 2 bases and V 3 bases, and 11 bases lay outside the gene matches.